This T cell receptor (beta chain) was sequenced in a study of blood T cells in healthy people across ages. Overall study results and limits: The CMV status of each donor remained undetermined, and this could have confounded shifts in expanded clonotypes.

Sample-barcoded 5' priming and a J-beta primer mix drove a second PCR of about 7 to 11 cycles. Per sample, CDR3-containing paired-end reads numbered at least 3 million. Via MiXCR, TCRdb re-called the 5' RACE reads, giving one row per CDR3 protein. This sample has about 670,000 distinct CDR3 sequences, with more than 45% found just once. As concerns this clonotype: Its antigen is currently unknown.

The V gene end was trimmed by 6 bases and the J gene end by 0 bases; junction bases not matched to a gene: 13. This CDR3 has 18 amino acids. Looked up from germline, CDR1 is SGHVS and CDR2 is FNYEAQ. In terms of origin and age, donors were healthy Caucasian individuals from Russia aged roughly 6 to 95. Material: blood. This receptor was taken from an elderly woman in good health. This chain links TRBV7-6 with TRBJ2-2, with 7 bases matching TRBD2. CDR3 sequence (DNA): TGTGCCAGCAGTTCCCCCGTAGGCGGGAGAACGAACACCGGGGAGCTGTTTTTT. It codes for CASSSPVGGRTNTGELFF.